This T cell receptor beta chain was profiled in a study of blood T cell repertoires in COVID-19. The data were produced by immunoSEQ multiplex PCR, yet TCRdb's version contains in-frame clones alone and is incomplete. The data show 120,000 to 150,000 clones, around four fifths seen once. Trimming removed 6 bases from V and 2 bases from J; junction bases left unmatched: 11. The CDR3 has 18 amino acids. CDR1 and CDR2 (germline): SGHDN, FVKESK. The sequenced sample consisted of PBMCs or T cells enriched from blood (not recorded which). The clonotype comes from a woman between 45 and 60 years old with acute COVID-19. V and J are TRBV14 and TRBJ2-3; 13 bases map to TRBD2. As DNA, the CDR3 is TGTGCCAGCAGACCGGGACTAGCGGGAACCCCCCACACAGATACGCAGTATTTT. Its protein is CASRPGLAGTPHTDTQYF. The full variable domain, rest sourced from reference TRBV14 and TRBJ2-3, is EAGVTQFPSHSVIEKGQTVTLRCDPISGHDNLYWYRRVMGKEIKFLLHFVKESKQDESGMPNNRFLAERTGGTYSTLKVQPAELEDSGVYFCASRPGLAGTPHTDTQYFGPGTRLTVL.